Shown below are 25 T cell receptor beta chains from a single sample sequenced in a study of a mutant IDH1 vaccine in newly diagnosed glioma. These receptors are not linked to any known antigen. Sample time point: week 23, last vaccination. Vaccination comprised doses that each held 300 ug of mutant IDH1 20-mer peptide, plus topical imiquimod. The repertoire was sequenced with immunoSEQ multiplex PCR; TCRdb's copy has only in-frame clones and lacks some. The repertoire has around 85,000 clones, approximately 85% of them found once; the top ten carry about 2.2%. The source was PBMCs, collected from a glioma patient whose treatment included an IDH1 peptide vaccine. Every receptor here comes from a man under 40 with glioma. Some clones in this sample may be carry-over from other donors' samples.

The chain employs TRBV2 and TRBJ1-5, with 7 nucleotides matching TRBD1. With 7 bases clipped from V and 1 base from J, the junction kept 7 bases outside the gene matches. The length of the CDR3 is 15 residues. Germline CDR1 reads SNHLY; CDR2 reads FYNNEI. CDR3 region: CASTPDRLSNQPQHF. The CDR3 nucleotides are TGTGCCAGCACTCCGGACAGGCTAAGCAATCAGCCCCAGCATTTT. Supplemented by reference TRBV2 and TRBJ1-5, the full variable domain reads EPEVTQTPSHQVTQMGQEVILRCVPISNHLYFYWYRQILGQKVEFLVSFYNNEISEKSEIFDDQFSVERPDGSNFTLKIRSTKLEDSAMYFCASTPDRLSNQPQHFGDGTRLSIL.

CDR3 nucleotides: TGTGCCAGCAGCTTAACGACCAGGGCCAATGAGCAGTTCTTC. This sequence encodes CASSLTTRANEQFF. The rearrangement joins TRBV7-9 to TRBJ2-1; a weak D match, TRBD1 (5 bases). CDR1 and CDR2 (germline): SEHNR, FQNEAQ (reference sequence). V gave up 2 bases and J gave up 6 bases, with 11 bases separating them. The CDR3 totals 14 residues.

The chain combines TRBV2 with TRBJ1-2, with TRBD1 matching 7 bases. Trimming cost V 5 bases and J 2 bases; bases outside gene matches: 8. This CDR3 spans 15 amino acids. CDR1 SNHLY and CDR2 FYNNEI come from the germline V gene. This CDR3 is CASSISTGQNYGYTF. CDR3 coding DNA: TGTGCCAGCAGTATAAGTACGGGACAGAACTATGGCTACACCTTC. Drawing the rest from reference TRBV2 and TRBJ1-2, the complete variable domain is EPEVTQTPSHQVTQMGQEVILRCVPISNHLYFYWYRQILGQKVEFLVSFYNNEISEKSEIFDDQFSVERPDGSNFTLKIRSTKLEDSAMYFCASSISTGQNYGYTFGSGTRLTVV.

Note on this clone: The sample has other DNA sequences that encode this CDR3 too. The CDR3 DNA reads as TGTGCCAGCAGCCCTCAACAGGTAAACTCTGGGGCCAACGTCCTGACTTTC. This encodes CASSPQQVNSGANVLTF. The chain employs TRBV5-5 and TRBJ2-6; perhaps TRBD1 as D (5 bases). Between the trimmed V and J ends, which lost 4 bases and 0 bases, there was a span of 14 bases. The CDR3 contains 17 residues. Germline assignment: CDR1 SGHKS and CDR2 YYEKEE (reference sequence).

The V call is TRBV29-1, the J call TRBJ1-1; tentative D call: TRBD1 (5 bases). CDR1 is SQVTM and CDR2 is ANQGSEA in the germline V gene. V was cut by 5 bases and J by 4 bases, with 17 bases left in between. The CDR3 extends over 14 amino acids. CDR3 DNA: TGCAGCGTTTCCCGAGGGGTTGGGACCACTGAAGCTTTCTTT. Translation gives CSVSRGVGTTEAFF.

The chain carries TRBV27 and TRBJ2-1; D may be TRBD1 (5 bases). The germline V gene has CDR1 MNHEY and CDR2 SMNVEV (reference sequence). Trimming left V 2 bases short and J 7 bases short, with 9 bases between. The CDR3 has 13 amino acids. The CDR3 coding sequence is TGTGCCAGCAGTTTACCAGGGTGGAATGAGCAGTTCTTC. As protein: CASSLPGWNEQFF.

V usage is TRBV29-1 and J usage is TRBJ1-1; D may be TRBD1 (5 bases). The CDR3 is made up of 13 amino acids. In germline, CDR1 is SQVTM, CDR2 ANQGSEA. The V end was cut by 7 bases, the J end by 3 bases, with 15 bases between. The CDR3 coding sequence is TGCAGCGCCGACTGGGGGGGGGACACTGAAGCTTTCTTT. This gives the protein CSADWGGDTEAFF.

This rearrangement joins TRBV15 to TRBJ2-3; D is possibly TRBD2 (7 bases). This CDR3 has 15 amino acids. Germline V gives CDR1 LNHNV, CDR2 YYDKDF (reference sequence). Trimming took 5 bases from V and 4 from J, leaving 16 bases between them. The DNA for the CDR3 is TGTGCCACCAGCCAGGGAGGGGGGTCCGCAGATACGCAGTATTTT. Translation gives CATSQGGGSADTQYF.

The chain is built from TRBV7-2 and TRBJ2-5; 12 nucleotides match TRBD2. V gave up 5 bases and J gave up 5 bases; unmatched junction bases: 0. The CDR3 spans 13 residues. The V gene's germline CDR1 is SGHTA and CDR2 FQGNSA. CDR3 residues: CASSTSGRETQYF. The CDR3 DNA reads TGTGCCAGCAGCACTAGCGGGAGGGAGACCCAGTACTTC.

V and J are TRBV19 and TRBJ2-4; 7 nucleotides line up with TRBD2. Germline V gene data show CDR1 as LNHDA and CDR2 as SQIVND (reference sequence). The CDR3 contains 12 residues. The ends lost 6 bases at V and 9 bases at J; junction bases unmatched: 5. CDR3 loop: CASRGGTGIQYF. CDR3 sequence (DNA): TGTGCCAGTAGGGGGGGGACGGGCATTCAGTACTTC.

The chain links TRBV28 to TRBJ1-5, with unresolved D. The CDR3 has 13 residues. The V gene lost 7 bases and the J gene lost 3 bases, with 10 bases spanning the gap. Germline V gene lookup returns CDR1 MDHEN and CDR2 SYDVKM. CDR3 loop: CASISSFNQPQHF. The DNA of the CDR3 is TGTGCCAGCATCTCGTCCTTCAATCAGCCCCAGCATTTT.

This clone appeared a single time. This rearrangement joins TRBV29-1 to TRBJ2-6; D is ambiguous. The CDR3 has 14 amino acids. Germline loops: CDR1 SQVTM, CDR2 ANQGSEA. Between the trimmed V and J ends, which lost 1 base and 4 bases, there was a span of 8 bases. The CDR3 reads CSVEVPSGANVLTF. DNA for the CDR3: TGCAGCGTTGAAGTCCCCTCGGGGGCCAACGTCCTGACTTTC.

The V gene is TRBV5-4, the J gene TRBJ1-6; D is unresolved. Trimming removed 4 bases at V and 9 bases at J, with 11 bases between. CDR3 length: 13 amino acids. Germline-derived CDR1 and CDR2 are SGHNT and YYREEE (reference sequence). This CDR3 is CASSLGRRSPLHF. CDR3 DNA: TGTGCCAGCAGCCTAGGTCGCCGTTCACCCCTCCACTTT.

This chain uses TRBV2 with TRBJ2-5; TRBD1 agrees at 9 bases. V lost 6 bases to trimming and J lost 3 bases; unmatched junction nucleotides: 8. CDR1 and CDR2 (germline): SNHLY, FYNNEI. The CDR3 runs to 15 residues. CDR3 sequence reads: CASSVQGAKEETQYF. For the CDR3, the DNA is TGTGCCAGCAGCGTACAGGGGGCGAAGGAAGAGACCCAGTACTTC. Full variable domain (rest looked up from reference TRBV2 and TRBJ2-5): EPEVTQTPSHQVTQMGQEVILRCVPISNHLYFYWYRQILGQKVEFLVSFYNNEISEKSEIFDDQFSVERPDGSNFTLKIRSTKLEDSAMYFCASSVQGAKEETQYFGPGTRLLVL.

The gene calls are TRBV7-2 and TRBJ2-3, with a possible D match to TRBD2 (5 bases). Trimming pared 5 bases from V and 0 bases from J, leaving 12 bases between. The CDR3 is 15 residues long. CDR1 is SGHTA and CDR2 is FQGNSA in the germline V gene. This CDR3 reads CASSLRGLSTDTQYF. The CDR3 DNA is TGTGCCAGCAGCCTACGCGGACTCAGCACAGATACGCAGTATTTT.

The CDR3 sequence: CASSFRDRGNEQYF. For the CDR3, the DNA is TGTGCCAGCAGTTTCCGGGACAGGGGCAACGAGCAGTACTTC. The rearrangement joins TRBV27 to TRBJ2-5, with 10 bases lining up with TRBD1. The J call may be wrong; the DNA end is better matched by TRBJ2-7. Per germline, CDR1 MNHEY and CDR2 SMNVEV (reference sequence). This CDR3 comprises 14 residues.

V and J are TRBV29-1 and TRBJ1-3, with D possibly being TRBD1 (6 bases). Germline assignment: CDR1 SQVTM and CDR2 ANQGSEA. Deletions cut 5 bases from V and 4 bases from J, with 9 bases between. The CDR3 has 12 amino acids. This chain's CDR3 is CSVRDIGNTIYF. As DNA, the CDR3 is TGCAGCGTTCGGGACATCGGAAACACCATATATTTT.

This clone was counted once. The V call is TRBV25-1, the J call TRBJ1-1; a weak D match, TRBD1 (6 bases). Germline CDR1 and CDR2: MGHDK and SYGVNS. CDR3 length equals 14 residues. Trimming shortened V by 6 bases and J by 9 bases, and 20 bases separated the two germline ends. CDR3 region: CASRVAGERTKAFF. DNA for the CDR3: TGTGCCAGCAGAGTGGCAGGGGAAAGAACTAAAGCTTTCTTT.

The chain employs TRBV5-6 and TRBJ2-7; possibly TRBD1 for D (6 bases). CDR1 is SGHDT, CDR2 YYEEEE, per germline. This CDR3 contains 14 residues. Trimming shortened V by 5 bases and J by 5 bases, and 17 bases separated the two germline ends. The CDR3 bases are TGTGCCAGCAGGGCCCTCAGGGGCGAGAACGAGCAGTACTTC. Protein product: CASRALRGENEQYF.

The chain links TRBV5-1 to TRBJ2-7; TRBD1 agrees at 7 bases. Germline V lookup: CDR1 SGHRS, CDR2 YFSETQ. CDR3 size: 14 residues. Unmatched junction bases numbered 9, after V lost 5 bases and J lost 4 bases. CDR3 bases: TGCGCCAGCAGACCCACCGGGACAGTTTACGAGCAGTACTTC. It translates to CASRPTGTVYEQYF. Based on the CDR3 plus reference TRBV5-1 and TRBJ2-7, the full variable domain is KAGVTQTPRYLIKTRGQQVTLSCSPISGHRSVSWYQQTPGQGLQFLFEYFSETQRNKGNFPGRFSGRQFSNSRSEMNVSTLELGDSALYLCASRPTGTVYEQYFGPGTRLTVT.

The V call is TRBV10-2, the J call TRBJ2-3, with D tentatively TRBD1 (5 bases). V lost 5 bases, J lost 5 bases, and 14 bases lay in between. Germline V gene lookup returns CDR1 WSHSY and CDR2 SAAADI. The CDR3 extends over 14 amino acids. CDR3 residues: CASSPAGFGDTQYF. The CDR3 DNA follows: TGCGCCAGCAGTCCAGCAGGGTTCGGAGATACGCAGTATTTT.

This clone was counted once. The DNA of the CDR3 is TGTGCCAGCAGGACAGGGGAGCATGGCTACACCTTC. This translates into CASRTGEHGYTF. The chain has TRBV6-5 and TRBJ1-2; the match to TRBD1 covers 8 bases. The V segment lost 6 bases and the J segment 6 bases; nucleotides outside the gene matches: 3. Germline assignment: CDR1 MNHEY and CDR2 SVGAGI. This CDR3 region has 12 residues.

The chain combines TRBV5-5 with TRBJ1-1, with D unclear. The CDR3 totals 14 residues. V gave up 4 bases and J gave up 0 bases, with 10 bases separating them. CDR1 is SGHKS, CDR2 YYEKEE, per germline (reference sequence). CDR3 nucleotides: TGTGCCAGCAGCGCCGGGTTCCTGAACACTGAAGCTTTCTTT. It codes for CASSAGFLNTEAFF.

The CDR3 coding sequence is TGTGCCAGCAGCGATGGAGGGCCTGAAGCTTTCTTT. Protein sequence: CASSDGGPEAFF. The chain employs TRBV9 and TRBJ1-1; D not certain. The V and J ends lost 3 bases and 6 bases respectively, with 9 bases between them. The CDR3 is made up of 12 amino acids. Germline V gene sequence: CDR1 SGDLS, CDR2 YYNGEE.

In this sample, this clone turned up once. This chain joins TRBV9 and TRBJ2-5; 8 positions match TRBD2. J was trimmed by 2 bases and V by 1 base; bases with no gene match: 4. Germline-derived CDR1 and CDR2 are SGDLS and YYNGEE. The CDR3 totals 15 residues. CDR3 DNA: TGTGCCAGCAGCGTACTGGCGGGAGGACAAGAGACCCAGTACTTC. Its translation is CASSVLAGGQETQYF.